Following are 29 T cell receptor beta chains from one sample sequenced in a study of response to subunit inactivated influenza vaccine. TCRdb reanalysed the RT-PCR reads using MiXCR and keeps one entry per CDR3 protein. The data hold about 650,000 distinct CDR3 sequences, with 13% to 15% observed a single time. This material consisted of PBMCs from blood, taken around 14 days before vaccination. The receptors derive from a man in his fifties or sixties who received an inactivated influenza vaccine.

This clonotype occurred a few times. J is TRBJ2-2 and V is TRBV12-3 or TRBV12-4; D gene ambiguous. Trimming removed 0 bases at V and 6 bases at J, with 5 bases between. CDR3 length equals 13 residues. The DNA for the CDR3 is TGTGCCAGCAGTTTAGCACTGCCCGGGGAGCTGTTTTTT. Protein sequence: CASSLALPGELFF.

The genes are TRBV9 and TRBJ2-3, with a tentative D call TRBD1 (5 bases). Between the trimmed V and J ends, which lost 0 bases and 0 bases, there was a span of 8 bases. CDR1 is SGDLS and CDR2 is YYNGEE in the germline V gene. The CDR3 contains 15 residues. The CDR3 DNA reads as TGTGCCAGCAGCGTAGGGGGCCTAAGCACAGATACGCAGTATTTT. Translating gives CASSVGGLSTDTQYF. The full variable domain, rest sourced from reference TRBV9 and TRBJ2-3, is DSGVTQTPKHLITATGQRVTLRCSPRSGDLSVYWYQQSLDQGLQFLIQYYNGEERAKGNILERFSAQQFPDLHSELNLSSLELGDSALYFCASSVGGLSTDTQYFGPGTRLTVL.

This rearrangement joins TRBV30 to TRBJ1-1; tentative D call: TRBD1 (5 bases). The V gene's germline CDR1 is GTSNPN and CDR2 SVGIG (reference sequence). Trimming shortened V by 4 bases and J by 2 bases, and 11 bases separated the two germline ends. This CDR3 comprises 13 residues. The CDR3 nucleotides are TGTGCCTGGACCTCGACAGTAAACACTGAAGCTTTCTTT. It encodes CAWTSTVNTEAFF.

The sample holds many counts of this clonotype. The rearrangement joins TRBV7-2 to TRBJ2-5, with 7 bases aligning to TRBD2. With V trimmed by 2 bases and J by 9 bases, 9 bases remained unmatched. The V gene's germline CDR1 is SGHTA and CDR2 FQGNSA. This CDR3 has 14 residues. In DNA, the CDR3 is TGTGCCAGCAGCTTAAACCAGGGAGGGTTGGCCCAGTACTTC. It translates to CASSLNQGGLAQYF.

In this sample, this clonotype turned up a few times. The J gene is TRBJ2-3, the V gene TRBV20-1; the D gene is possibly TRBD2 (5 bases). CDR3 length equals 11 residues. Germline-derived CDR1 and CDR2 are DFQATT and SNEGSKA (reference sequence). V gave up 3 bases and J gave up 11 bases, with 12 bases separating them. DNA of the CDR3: TGCAGTGCTAGTGTAGCCGCGGGGCAGTATTTT. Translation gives CSASVAAGQYF.

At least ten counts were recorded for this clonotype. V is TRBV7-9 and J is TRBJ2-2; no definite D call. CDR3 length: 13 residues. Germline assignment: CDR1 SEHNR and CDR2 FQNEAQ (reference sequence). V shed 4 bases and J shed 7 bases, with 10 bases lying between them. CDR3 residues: CASSSPSSGELFF. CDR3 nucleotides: TGTGCCAGCAGCTCACCTTCGAGCGGGGAGCTGTTTTTT. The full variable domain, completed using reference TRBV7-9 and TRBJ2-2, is DTGVSQNPRHKITKRGQNVTFRCDPISEHNRLYWYRQTLGQGPEFLTYFQNEAQLEKSRLLSDRFSAERPKGSFSTLEIQRTEQGDSAMYLCASSSPSSGELFFGEGSRLTVL.

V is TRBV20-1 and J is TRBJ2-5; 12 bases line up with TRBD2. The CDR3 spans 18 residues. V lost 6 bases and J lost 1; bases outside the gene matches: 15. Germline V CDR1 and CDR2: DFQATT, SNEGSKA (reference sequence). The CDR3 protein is CSAMLGGLAGRGQETQYF. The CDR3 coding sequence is TGCAGTGCGATGCTAGGGGGACTAGCGGGTAGGGGCCAAGAGACCCAGTACTTC.

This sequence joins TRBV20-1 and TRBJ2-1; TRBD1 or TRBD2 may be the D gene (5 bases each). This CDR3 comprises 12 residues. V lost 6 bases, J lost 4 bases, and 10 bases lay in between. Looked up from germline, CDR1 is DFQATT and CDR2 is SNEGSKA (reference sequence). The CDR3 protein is CSARGEYNEQFF. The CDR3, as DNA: TGCAGTGCGCGAGGGGAATACAATGAGCAGTTCTTC.

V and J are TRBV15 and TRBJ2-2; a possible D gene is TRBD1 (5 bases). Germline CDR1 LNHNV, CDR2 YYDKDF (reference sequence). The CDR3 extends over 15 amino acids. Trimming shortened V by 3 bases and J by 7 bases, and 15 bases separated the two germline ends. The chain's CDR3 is CATSSQTQGFGELFF. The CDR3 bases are TGTGCCACCAGCAGCCAGACCCAGGGATTCGGGGAGCTGTTTTTT.

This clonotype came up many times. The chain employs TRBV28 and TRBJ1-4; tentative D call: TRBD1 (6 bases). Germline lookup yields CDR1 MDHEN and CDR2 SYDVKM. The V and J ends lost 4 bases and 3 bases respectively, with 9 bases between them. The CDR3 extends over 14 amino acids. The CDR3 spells CASSSPGANEKLFF. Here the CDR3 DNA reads TGTGCCAGCAGTTCCCCAGGGGCTAATGAAAAACTGTTTTTT.

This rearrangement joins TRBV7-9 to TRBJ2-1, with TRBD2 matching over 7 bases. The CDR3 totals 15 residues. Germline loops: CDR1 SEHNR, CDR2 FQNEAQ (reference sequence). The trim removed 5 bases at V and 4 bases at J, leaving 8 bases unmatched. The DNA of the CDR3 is TGTGCCAGCAGCGATCGGGGGACTATTTACAATGAGCAGTTCTTC. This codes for CASSDRGTIYNEQFF.

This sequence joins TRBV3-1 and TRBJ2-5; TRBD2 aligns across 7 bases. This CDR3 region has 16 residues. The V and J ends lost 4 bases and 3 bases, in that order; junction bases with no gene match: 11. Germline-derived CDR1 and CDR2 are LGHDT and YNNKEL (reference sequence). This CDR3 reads CASSPTGGGTKETQYF. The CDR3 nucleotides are TGTGCCAGCAGCCCTACTGGCGGGGGAACTAAAGAGACCCAGTACTTC.

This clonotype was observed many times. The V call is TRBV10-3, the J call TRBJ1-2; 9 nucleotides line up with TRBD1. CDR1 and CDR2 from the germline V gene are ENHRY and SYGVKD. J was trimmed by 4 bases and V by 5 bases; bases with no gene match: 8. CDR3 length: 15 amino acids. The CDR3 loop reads CAISLRDRVGYGYTF. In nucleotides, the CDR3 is TGTGCCATCAGTCTCCGGGACAGGGTCGGCTATGGCTACACCTTC.

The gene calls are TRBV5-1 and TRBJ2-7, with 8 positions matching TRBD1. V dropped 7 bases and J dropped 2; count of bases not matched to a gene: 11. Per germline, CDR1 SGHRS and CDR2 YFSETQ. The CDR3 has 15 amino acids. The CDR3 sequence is CASSARGQAAYEQYF. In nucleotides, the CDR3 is TGCGCCAGCTCGGCTCGGGGACAGGCTGCCTACGAGCAGTACTTC.

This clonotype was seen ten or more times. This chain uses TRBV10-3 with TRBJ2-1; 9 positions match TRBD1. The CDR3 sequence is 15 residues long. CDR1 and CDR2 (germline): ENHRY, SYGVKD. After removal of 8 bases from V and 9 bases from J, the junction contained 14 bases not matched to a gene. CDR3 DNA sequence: TGTGCCATCGGTCCCCGGACAGGGGTTGAGGGTGAGCAGTTCTTC. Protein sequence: CAIGPRTGVEGEQFF.

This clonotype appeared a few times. CDR3 sequence reads: CASSRGYNEQFF. In DNA form, the CDR3 reads TGCGCCAGCAGTCGTGGTTACAATGAGCAGTTCTTC. This chain connects TRBV5-1 to TRBJ2-1; no clear D. The germline V and J ends were trimmed by 5 bases and 4 bases, with 7 bases remaining between them. CDR1 and CDR2 (germline): SGHRS, YFSETQ. This CDR3 has 12 amino acids.

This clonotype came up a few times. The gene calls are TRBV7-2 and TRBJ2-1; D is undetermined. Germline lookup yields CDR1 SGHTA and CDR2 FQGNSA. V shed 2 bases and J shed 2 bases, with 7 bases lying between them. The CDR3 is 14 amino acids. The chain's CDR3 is CASSLQSTYNEQFF. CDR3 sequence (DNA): TGTGCCAGCAGCTTACAGTCTACCTACAATGAGCAGTTCTTC.

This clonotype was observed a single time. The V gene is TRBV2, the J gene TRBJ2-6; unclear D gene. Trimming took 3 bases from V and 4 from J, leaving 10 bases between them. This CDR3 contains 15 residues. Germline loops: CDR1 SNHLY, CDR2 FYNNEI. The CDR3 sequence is CASSDSALGANVLTF. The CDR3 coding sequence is TGTGCCAGCAGTGATTCTGCTCTGGGGGCCAACGTCCTGACTTTC.

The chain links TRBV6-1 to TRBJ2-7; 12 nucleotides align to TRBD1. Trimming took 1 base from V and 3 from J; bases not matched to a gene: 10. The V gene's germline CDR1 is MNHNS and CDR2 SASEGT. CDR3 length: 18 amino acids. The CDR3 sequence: CASSEGAPGTGGVYEQYF. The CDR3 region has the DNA TGTGCCAGCAGTGAAGGAGCCCCCGGGACAGGGGGCGTCTACGAGCAGTACTTC.

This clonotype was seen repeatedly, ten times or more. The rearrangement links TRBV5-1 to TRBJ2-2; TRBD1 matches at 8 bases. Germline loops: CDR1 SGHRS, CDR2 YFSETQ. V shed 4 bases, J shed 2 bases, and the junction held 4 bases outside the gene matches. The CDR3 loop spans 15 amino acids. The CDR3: CASSQTGDNTGELFF. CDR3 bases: TGCGCCAGCAGCCAGACAGGGGATAACACCGGGGAGCTGTTTTTT.

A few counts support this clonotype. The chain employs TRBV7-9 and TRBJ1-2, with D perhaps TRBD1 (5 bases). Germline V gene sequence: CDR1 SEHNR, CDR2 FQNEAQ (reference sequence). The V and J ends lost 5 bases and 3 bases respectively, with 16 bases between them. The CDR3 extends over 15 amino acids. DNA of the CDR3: TGTGCCAGCAGCCCGCCAGGGCAGCTACACTATGGCTACACCTTC. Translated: CASSPPGQLHYGYTF.

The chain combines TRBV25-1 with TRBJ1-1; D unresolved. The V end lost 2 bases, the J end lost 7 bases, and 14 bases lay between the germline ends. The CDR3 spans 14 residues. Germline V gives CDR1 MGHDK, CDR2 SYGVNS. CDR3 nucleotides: TGTGCCAGCAGTGAACTCTATGGATTTAATGAAGCTTTCTTT. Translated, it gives CASSELYGFNEAFF.

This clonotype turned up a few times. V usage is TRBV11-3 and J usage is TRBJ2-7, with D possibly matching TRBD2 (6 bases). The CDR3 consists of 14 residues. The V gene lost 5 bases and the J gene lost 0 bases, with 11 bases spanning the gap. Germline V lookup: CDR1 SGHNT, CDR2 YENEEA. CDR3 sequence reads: CASSQRESSYEQYF. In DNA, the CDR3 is TGTGCCAGCAGCCAACGGGAGAGCTCCTACGAGCAGTACTTC.

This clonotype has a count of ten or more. The CDR3 here is CATSRDSGSAEQFF. As DNA, the CDR3 is TGTGCCACCAGCAGAGATAGCGGGAGCGCTGAGCAGTTCTTC. This chain joins TRBV15 and TRBJ2-1, with TRBD2 matching 9 bases. The germline V gene has CDR1 LNHNV and CDR2 YYDKDF (reference sequence). Trimming cost V 0 bases and J 9 bases; bases outside gene matches: 3. This CDR3 has 14 amino acids.

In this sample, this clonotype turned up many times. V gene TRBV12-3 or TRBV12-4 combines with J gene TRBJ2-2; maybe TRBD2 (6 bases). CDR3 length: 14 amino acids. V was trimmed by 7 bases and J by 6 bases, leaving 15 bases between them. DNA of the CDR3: TGTGCCAGCATCCCGGGACTGAAAGCCGGGGAGCTGTTTTTT. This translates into CASIPGLKAGELFF.

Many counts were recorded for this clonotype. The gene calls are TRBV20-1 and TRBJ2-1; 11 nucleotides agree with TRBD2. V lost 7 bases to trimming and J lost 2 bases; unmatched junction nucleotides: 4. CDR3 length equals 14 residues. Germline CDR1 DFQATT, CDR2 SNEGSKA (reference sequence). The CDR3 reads CSVQTSGTYNEQFF. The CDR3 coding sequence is TGCAGTGTCCAGACTAGCGGGACCTACAATGAGCAGTTCTTC.

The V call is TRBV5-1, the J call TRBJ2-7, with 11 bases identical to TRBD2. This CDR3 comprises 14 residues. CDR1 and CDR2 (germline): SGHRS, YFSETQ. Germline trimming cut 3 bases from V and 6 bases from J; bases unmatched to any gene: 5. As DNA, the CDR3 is TGCGCCAGCAGCTCGGGACTAGCGGATCCCGAGCAGTACTTC. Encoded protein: CASSSGLADPEQYF.

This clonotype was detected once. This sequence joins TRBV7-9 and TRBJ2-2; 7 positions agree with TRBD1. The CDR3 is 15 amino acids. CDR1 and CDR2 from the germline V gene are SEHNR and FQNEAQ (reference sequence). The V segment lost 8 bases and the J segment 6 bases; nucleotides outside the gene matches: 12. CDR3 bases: TGTGCCAGCCCTGGTACAGGGGTCCCGGCCGGGGAGCTGTTTTTT. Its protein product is CASPGTGVPAGELFF.

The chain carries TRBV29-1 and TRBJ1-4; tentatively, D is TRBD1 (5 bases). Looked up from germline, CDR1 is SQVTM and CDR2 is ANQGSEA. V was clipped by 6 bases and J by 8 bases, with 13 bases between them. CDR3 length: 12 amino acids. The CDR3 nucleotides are TGCAGCGTAGCATGGAGGGGCGAAAAACTGTTTTTT. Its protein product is CSVAWRGEKLFF. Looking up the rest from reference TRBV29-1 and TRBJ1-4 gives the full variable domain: SAVISQKPSRDICQRGTSLTIQCQVDSQVTMMFWYRQQPGQSLTLIATANQGSEATYESGFVIDKFPISRPNLTFSTLTVSNMSPEDSSIYLCSVAWRGEKLFFGSGTQLSVL.